These 22 T cell receptor beta chains came from one sample sequenced in a study of Ad26.COV2.S vaccination and SARS-CoV-2 variants. Clones were read by immunoSEQ multiplex PCR, and TCRdb kept only the in-frame ones, dropping some. The sample comprises about 280,000 clones, 70% to 90% of which are singletons, and around 3% rests with the top ten. Treatment here: over 15 received Ad26.COV2.S at low or high dose, single or two shots; roughly five received placebo; per-sample allocation not given. Samples were taken on day 63 after the first vaccine or placebo injection. Sequencing used peripheral blood, obtained in a trial of Ad26.COV2.S vaccine versus placebo. The receptors were sampled from a person between 18 and 65 years old who received the Ad26.COV2.S COVID-19 vaccine or a placebo.

The chain joins TRBV2 to TRBJ2-2; 7 bases are a match to TRBD2. Germline V gives CDR1 SNHLY, CDR2 FYNNEI. V was clipped by 6 bases and J by 4 bases; unmatched bases: 8. The CDR3 consists of 15 residues. CDR3 coding DNA: TGTGCCAGCAGGCTAGGGACTACCAGCACCGGGGAGCTGTTTTTT. Translating gives CASRLGTTSTGELFF.

This clone occurred a few times. The rearrangement links TRBV10-3 to TRBJ2-4, with D maybe TRBD2 (7 bases). Germline V lookup: CDR1 ENHRY, CDR2 SYGVKD. CDR3 length: 16 amino acids. V was pared by 4 bases and J by 0 bases, with 13 bases between. In DNA form, the CDR3 reads TGTGCCATCAGTGTCGGGGGGCGAGAAGCCAAAAACATTCAGTACTTC. Translation: CAISVGGREAKNIQYF.

This chain joins TRBV4-3 and TRBJ1-2, with 9 bases aligning to TRBD1. Per the germline V gene, CDR1 is LGHNA and CDR2 is YSLEER. Trimming took 0 bases from V and 6 from J; bases not matched to a gene: 8. CDR3 length: 16 residues. The CDR3 DNA reads as TGCGCCAGCAGCCAAGATGGCGATTGGGACAGGGATGGCTACACCTTC. Protein: CASSQDGDWDRDGYTF.

The chain has TRBV30 and TRBJ2-7; 8 bases map to TRBD1. With V trimmed by 5 bases and J by 1 base, 4 bases remained unmatched. The length of the CDR3 is 13 residues. Germline V lookup: CDR1 GTSNPN, CDR2 SVGIG (reference sequence). The DNA of the CDR3 is TGTGCCTGGGGACAGGGTAGTTCCTACGAGCAGTACTTC. Protein: CAWGQGSSYEQYF.

This clone was counted once. The J gene is TRBJ2-7, the V gene TRBV18; weak D call: TRBD1 (5 bases). CDR1 KGHSH and CDR2 LQKENI come from the germline V gene. This CDR3 region has 13 residues. Trimming cost V 2 bases and J 3 bases, with 8 bases left between them. CDR3 region: CASSPSQGYEQYF. In nucleotides, the CDR3 is TGTGCCAGCTCACCATCCCAGGGCTACGAGCAGTACTTC.

The chain employs TRBV2 and TRBJ2-1; tentatively, D is TRBD1 (6 bases). V lost 7 bases, J lost 8 bases, and 18 bases lay in between. The CDR3 covers 14 residues. The germline V gene encodes CDR1 SNHLY and CDR2 FYNNEI. The CDR3 DNA reads as TGTGCCAGCAATGGGATCAGGGGAGTCGATGAGCAGTTCTTC. Protein sequence: CASNGIRGVDEQFF.

The genes are TRBV5-4 and TRBJ1-2, with 8 bases matching TRBD1. The length of the CDR3 is 14 residues. V lost 7 bases and J lost 2; bases outside the gene matches: 7. CDR1 is SGHNT and CDR2 is YYREEE in the germline V gene (reference sequence). The DNA for the CDR3 is TGTGCCAGCCGAGGACAGGGTGACAACTATGGCTACACCTTC. It is translated as CASRGQGDNYGYTF.

The CDR3 nucleotides read TGCGCCAGCAGCTTGCGAGGTGGCGACAGGGAAGTCCCAGATACGCAGTATTTT. This gives the protein CASSLRGGDREVPDTQYF. This chain joins TRBV5-1 and TRBJ2-3; 7 positions match TRBD1. Germline loops: CDR1 SGHRS, CDR2 YFSETQ. The CDR3 has 18 residues. V gave up 1 base and J gave up 4 bases; unmatched junction bases: 15.

The chain carries TRBV29-1 and TRBJ1-1; weak D call: TRBD1 (5 bases). Trimming pared 4 bases from V and 0 bases from J, leaving 15 bases between. Germline V gives CDR1 SQVTM, CDR2 ANQGSEA. The CDR3 is 15 residues long. The CDR3 bases are TGCAGCGTTGGGGTGGGACCACTCGTGAACACTGAAGCTTTCTTT. Translated, it gives CSVGVGPLVNTEAFF. Based on the CDR3 plus reference TRBV29-1 and TRBJ1-1, the full variable domain is SAVISQKPSRDICQRGTSLTIQCQVDSQVTMMFWYRQQPGQSLTLIATANQGSEATYESGFVIDKFPISRPNLTFSTLTVSNMSPEDSSIYLCSVGVGPLVNTEAFFGQGTRLTVV.

V usage is TRBV6-5 and J usage is TRBJ2-2, with TRBD2 as a possible D gene (5 bases). The germline gives CDR1 MNHEY, CDR2 SVGAGI. The length of the CDR3 is 15 residues. V dropped 7 bases and J dropped 5 bases, with 17 bases sitting between them. The CDR3 loop reads CASKVGPEVTGELFF. CDR3 coding DNA: TGTGCCAGCAAGGTTGGGCCGGAGGTGACCGGGGAGCTGTTTTTT.

This chain connects TRBV7-2 to TRBJ2-5; 11 nucleotides match TRBD2. The CDR3 consists of 17 residues. The junction had 9 bases not matched to a gene; V was cut back by 1 base and J by 5 bases. From germline, CDR1 is SGHTA and CDR2 FQGNSA. The CDR3 bases are TGTGCCAGCAGCTTAGGCTCTAGCGGGGGGTTTCTGGAGACCCAGTACTTC. Its translation is CASSLGSSGGFLETQYF.

V and J are TRBV9 and TRBJ2-7, with TRBD1 matching 7 bases. Germline V gives CDR1 SGDLS, CDR2 YYNGEE. Trimming took 4 bases from V and 0 from J; bases not matched to a gene: 4. This CDR3 is 14 amino acids long. CDR3 nucleotides: TGTGCCAGCAGCCCTCGGGACAGCTCCTACGAGCAGTACTTC. It translates to CASSPRDSSYEQYF.

To note about this clone: This sample includes further DNA sequences coding for the same CDR3. The V gene is TRBV28, the J gene TRBJ2-1; D uncertain. The V gene's germline CDR1 is MDHEN and CDR2 SYDVKM. V lost 1 base and J 4 bases, leaving 2 bases between the germline ends. This CDR3 comprises 12 residues. CDR3 sequence reads: CASSLSYNEQFF. CDR3 DNA: TGTGCCAGCAGTTTATCTTACAATGAGCAGTTCTTC.

The chain has TRBV6-5 and TRBJ1-1; possible D gene TRBD1, 5 bases. V lost 9 bases and J 7 bases, leaving 15 bases between the germline ends. Per the germline V gene, CDR1 is MNHEY and CDR2 is SVGAGI. The CDR3 has 12 residues. The CDR3 here is CASTRGGSEAFF. CDR3 in DNA: TGTGCCAGTACCCGGGGGGGGAGTGAAGCTTTCTTT.

The table lists this clone with a count of one. The chain has TRBV6-5 and TRBJ1-2, with no clear D. CDR1 MNHEY and CDR2 SVGAGI come from the germline V gene. CDR3 length equals 13 residues. Trimming took 9 bases from V and 0 from J, leaving 11 bases between them. In nucleotides, the CDR3 is TGTGCCAGTCCAACGTCGGCTAACTATGGCTACACCTTC. Translating it yields CASPTSANYGYTF.

This chain connects TRBV3-1 (or the pseudogene TRBV3-2) to TRBJ1-4; D possibly corresponds to TRBD1 (6 bases). This CDR3 is built from 14 residues. Germline V gives CDR1 LGHDT, CDR2 YNNKEL (reference sequence). Trimming removed 3 bases at V and 8 bases at J, with 13 bases between. DNA of the CDR3: TGTGCCAGCAGCCAGAACAGGGTTGGGGAAAAACTGTTTTTT. Its protein product is CASSQNRVGEKLFF.

The chain is built from TRBV7-6 and TRBJ2-5; TRBD1 aligns across 7 bases. Trimming at V came to 5 bases and at J to 5 bases, leaving 11 bases not matched to a gene. The CDR3 is 15 amino acids. Germline V lookup: CDR1 SGHVS, CDR2 FNYEAQ. The CDR3 sequence is CASSPTQGLGETQYF. Written as DNA, the CDR3 is TGTGCCAGCAGCCCTACACAGGGGTTAGGGGAGACCCAGTACTTC.

The chain uses TRBV30 and TRBJ2-1, with 11 bases that match TRBD2. This CDR3 comprises 16 residues. CDR1 is GTSNPN, CDR2 SVGIG, per germline (reference sequence). Losses at the gene ends were 5 bases for V and 6 bases for J; bases not matched to a gene: 12. The CDR3 is CAWGKAGTSGRNEQFF. The DNA for the CDR3 is TGTGCCTGGGGGAAGGCCGGGACTAGCGGCCGCAATGAGCAGTTCTTC.

This clone was recorded once. This chain links TRBV5-6 with TRBJ2-2; no definite D call. V shed 2 bases and J shed 7 bases, with 9 bases lying between them. The CDR3 sequence is 13 residues long. Germline assignment: CDR1 SGHDT and CDR2 YYEEEE. The CDR3 nucleotides read TGTGCCAGCAGCTTACTCGCAAGCGGGGAGCTGTTTTTT. It specifies CASSLLASGELFF. The whole variable domain, remainder taken from reference TRBV5-6 and TRBJ2-2, is DAGVTQSPTHLIKTRGQQVTLRCSPKSGHDTVSWYQQALGQGPQFIFQYYEEEERQRGNFPDRFSGHQFPNYSSELNVNALLLGDSALYLCASSLLASGELFFGEGSRLTVL.

As regards this clone: This specimen includes other DNA sequences encoding the same CDR3. V is TRBV30 and J is TRBJ1-1; D uncertain. CDR1 is GTSNPN and CDR2 is SVGIG in the germline V gene (reference sequence). The V and J ends lost 0 bases and 4 bases respectively, with 9 bases between them. The length of the CDR3 is 13 residues. This chain's CDR3 is CAWSVGAGTEAFF. The CDR3 coding sequence is TGTGCCTGGAGTGTAGGTGCGGGCACTGAAGCTTTCTTT.

The chain recombines TRBV10-1 with TRBJ2-7, with TRBD1 identical over 10 bases. CDR3 length equals 15 residues. The V segment lost 3 bases and the J segment 5 bases; nucleotides outside the gene matches: 7. Germline loops: CDR1 WNHNN, CDR2 SYGVQD (reference sequence). The CDR3 DNA sequence: TGCGCCAGCAGTGATATCGGGACAGGGGAGGACGAGCAGTACTTC. Protein product: CASSDIGTGEDEQYF.

The J gene is TRBJ2-5, the V gene TRBV9; 10 positions match TRBD2. Trimming at V came to 0 bases and at J to 4 bases, leaving 9 bases not matched to a gene. CDR3 size: 17 residues. Germline V CDR1 and CDR2: SGDLS, YYNGEE. DNA of the CDR3: TGTGCCAGCAGCGTAGGGGCTAGCGGGAGCCTACGAGAGACCCAGTACTTC. It encodes CASSVGASGSLRETQYF.